The 27 T cell receptor beta chains presented below share a single source sample, sequenced in a study of T cell responses to AZD1222 COVID-19 vaccine. Sequencing was performed with immunoSEQ multiplex PCR; in TCRdb, only in-frame clones are kept and a portion is missing. The sample lists about 96,000 clones, roughly nine tenths occurring once. Sequenced material: peripheral blood, taken on day 0 of AZD1222 vaccination. These receptor sequences come from an adult in good health.

The chain combines TRBV5-1 with TRBJ2-7; D gene unclear. Per germline, CDR1 SGHRS and CDR2 YFSETQ. The CDR3 is made up of 12 amino acids. The V gene lost 2 bases and the J gene lost 4 bases, with 7 bases spanning the gap. As DNA, the CDR3 is TGCGCCAGCAGCTTTGGAGCGTACGAGCAGTACTTC. This gives the protein CASSFGAYEQYF.

The chain employs TRBV3-1 (or the pseudogene TRBV3-2) and TRBJ1-2; TRBD1 matches at 11 bases. The CDR3 covers 15 residues. V was pared by 3 bases and J by 4 bases, with 4 bases of the junction left unmatched. Germline V lookup: CDR1 LGHDT, CDR2 YNNKEL (reference sequence). This CDR3 reads CASSHTGTGGYGYTF. CDR3 bases: TGTGCCAGCAGCCATACCGGGACAGGGGGCTATGGCTACACCTTC.

The J gene is TRBJ2-3, the V gene TRBV4-2; D unclear. This CDR3 is built from 17 residues. Trimming shortened V by 0 bases and J by 5 bases, and 18 bases separated the two germline ends. Germline V gene sequence: CDR1 LGHNA, CDR2 YNFKEQ. Here the CDR3 DNA reads TGTGCCAGCAGCCAAGATTATAGTTCGGCCCGAGGAGATACGCAGTATTTT. The encoded protein is CASSQDYSSARGDTQYF.

The genes are TRBV5-1 and TRBJ2-3; D may be TRBD1 (6 bases). Germline CDR1 reads SGHRS; CDR2 reads YFSETQ. This CDR3 is 15 amino acids long. V was pared by 4 bases and J by 4 bases, with 16 bases between. CDR3 in DNA: TGCGCCAGCAGCCGGGCACAGGGTCTAGCAGATACGCAGTATTTT. This sequence encodes CASSRAQGLADTQYF.

The rearrangement links TRBV28 to TRBJ1-5; D unresolved. V was trimmed by 5 bases and J by 3 bases, leaving 11 bases between them. From germline, CDR1 is MDHEN and CDR2 SYDVKM. The CDR3 covers 14 residues. CDR3 region: CASSGLNYNQPQHF. For the CDR3, the DNA is TGTGCCAGCAGTGGACTGAACTACAATCAGCCCCAGCATTTT.

This chain connects TRBV18 to TRBJ1-2; 9 bases align to TRBD1. The J segment lost 3 bases and the V segment lost 3 bases, leaving 5 bases of the junction unmatched. CDR3 size: 15 residues. CDR1 KGHSH and CDR2 LQKENI come from the germline V gene. The CDR3 spells CASSPTTGGDYGYTF. The CDR3 DNA sequence: TGTGCCAGCTCACCGACCACAGGGGGCGACTATGGCTACACCTTC.

The rearrangement uses TRBV6-5 and TRBJ1-2; 7 bases map to TRBD1. V was pared by 0 bases and J by 4 bases, with 5 bases of the junction left unmatched. Per germline, CDR1 MNHEY and CDR2 SVGAGI. The length of the CDR3 is 15 residues. The CDR3 here is CASSYSRGRVYGYTF. CDR3 coding DNA: TGTGCCAGCAGTTACTCTAGGGGGCGAGTCTATGGCTACACCTTC.

This clone has just one count. The chain joins TRBV2 to TRBJ1-2, with D possibly matching TRBD1 (6 bases). Between the trimmed V and J ends, which lost 0 bases and 8 bases, there was a span of 13 bases. Germline assignment: CDR1 SNHLY and CDR2 FYNNEI. This CDR3 is 14 amino acids long. The CDR3 DNA follows: TGTGCCAGCAGTGAAGCAGGGGGGATGATCGGCTACACCTTC. Its translation: CASSEAGGMIGYTF.

Written as DNA, the CDR3 is TGTGCCAGCAGCGTAGTTCCGTTTGACTATGGCTACACCTTC. It is translated as CASSVVPFDYGYTF. The rearrangement uses TRBV9 and TRBJ1-2; D is uncertain. V lost 0 bases, J lost 3 bases, and 9 bases lay in between. Germline loops: CDR1 SGDLS, CDR2 YYNGEE. The CDR3 loop spans 14 amino acids.

This chain links TRBV4-3 with TRBJ1-6; D is perhaps TRBD1 (5 bases). Germline CDR1 is LGHNA and CDR2 is YSLEER. The CDR3 runs 16 residues. With 0 bases removed from V and 7 bases from J, the gap between germline ends came to 13 bases. The CDR3 DNA is TGCGCCAGCAGCCAAGAGGTGAGGCAGGGCAATTCACCCCTCCACTTT. Translated, it gives CASSQEVRQGNSPLHF.

This chain uses TRBV30 with TRBJ1-2; D is unresolved. CDR3 length equals 14 residues. Trimming pared 7 bases from V and 7 bases from J, leaving 22 bases between. Germline V lookup: CDR1 GTSNPN, CDR2 SVGIG (reference sequence). Here the CDR3 reads CASEGGFLVGGYTF. For the CDR3, the DNA is TGTGCCTCGGAGGGTGGGTTTTTAGTCGGTGGCTACACCTTC.

The CDR3 DNA sequence: TGTGCCAGCAGGAATAGCTACCAGCAGGGAGAAAAACTGTTTTTT. This encodes CASRNSYQQGEKLFF. The gene calls are TRBV25-1 and TRBJ1-4; a weak D match, TRBD1 (5 bases). V lost 6 bases and J 8 bases, leaving 19 bases between the germline ends. The germline V gene has CDR1 MGHDK and CDR2 SYGVNS. The length of the CDR3 is 15 residues.

The rearrangement uses TRBV27 and TRBJ2-7; no clear D. V lost 7 bases to trimming and J lost 3 bases, with 19 bases between them. The CDR3 spans 15 residues. Germline-derived CDR1 and CDR2 are MNHEY and SMNVEV (reference sequence). The CDR3 DNA is TGTGCCAGCAACCACTCAAAAAAGTCTTGCTACGAGCAGTACTTC. It is translated as CASNHSKKSCYEQYF.

The chain uses TRBV6-5 and TRBJ1-4; 10 bases are shared with TRBD1. The germline gives CDR1 MNHEY, CDR2 SVGAGI. Trimming took 6 bases from V and 6 from J; bases not matched to a gene: 7. This CDR3 has 15 amino acids. Here the CDR3 DNA reads TGTGCCAGCAGGACTCGACAGGGGGCTGATGAAAAACTGTTTTTT. Protein: CASRTRQGADEKLFF.

This clone was detected a few times. This chain joins TRBV9 and TRBJ1-1; 7 bases line up with TRBD1. The CDR3 has 17 residues. V was clipped by 5 bases and J by 4 bases; unmatched bases: 17. Germline V gene lookup returns CDR1 SGDLS and CDR2 YYNGEE. The CDR3 reads CASSQSTGLPPSTEAFF. Here the CDR3 DNA reads TGTGCCAGCAGTCAATCGACAGGGCTGCCCCCTAGCACTGAAGCTTTCTTT.

The chain uses TRBV5-5 and TRBJ2-2; 7 bases agree with TRBD2. CDR3 length: 16 residues. CDR1 is SGHKS and CDR2 is YYEKEE in the germline V gene (reference sequence). After removal of 3 bases from V and 4 bases from J, the junction contained 9 bases not matched to a gene. This chain's CDR3 is CASSWGTNIGTGELFF. The CDR3, as DNA: TGTGCCAGCAGCTGGGGGACTAATATCGGCACCGGGGAGCTGTTTTTT. The whole variable domain, remainder taken from reference TRBV5-5 and TRBJ2-2, is DAGVTQSPTHLIKTRGQQVTLRCSPISGHKSVSWYQQVLGQGPQFIFQYYEKEERGRGNFPDRFSARQFPNYSSELNVNALLLGDSALYLCASSWGTNIGTGELFFGEGSRLTVL.

This clone was counted once. J is TRBJ1-5 and V is TRBV7-9; D possibly corresponds to TRBD1 (6 bases). This CDR3 comprises 15 residues. Trimming took 3 bases from V and 6 from J, leaving 15 bases between them. Germline values: CDR1 SEHNR, CDR2 FQNEAQ (reference sequence). The CDR3 reads CASSLDSGSGQPQHF. CDR3 bases: TGTGCCAGCAGCTTGGACAGTGGGTCGGGTCAGCCCCAGCATTTT.

The genes are TRBV5-1 and TRBJ2-5, with D perhaps matching TRBD1 (6 bases). Germline loops: CDR1 SGHRS, CDR2 YFSETQ. The CDR3 is made up of 15 amino acids. V was pared by 1 base and J by 5 bases, with 15 bases between. The CDR3 region is CASSLSGVVGETQYF. Written as DNA, the CDR3 is TGCGCCAGCAGCTTGTCAGGGGTTGTTGGGGAGACCCAGTACTTC.

The chain has TRBV19 and TRBJ1-5; 10 bases map to TRBD1. The V segment lost 6 bases and the J segment 5 bases; nucleotides outside the gene matches: 1. This CDR3 is built from 13 residues. Per the germline V gene, CDR1 is LNHDA and CDR2 is SQIVND (reference sequence). CDR3 sequence: CASSGTGDQPQHF. CDR3 DNA: TGTGCCAGTAGCGGGACAGGGGATCAGCCCCAGCATTTT.

The V gene is TRBV5-5, the J gene TRBJ1-2; D not certain. Trimming took 3 bases from V and 8 from J, leaving 14 bases between them. This CDR3 is 13 amino acids long. The V gene's germline CDR1 is SGHKS and CDR2 YYEKEE (reference sequence). The CDR3 sequence is CASSSQAASGYTF. The CDR3 coding sequence is TGTGCCAGCAGCTCCCAGGCTGCTTCCGGCTACACCTTC.

This sequence joins TRBV10-3 and TRBJ1-2; D ambiguous. V lost 8 bases, J lost 6 bases, and 16 bases lay in between. Germline assignment: CDR1 ENHRY and CDR2 SYGVKD. The CDR3 sequence is 13 residues long. CDR3 amino acids: CAISPTLQNGYTF. The CDR3 DNA reads TGTGCCATCTCCCCTACCCTTCAAAATGGCTACACCTTC.

In its sample, this clone is medium-sized. This rearrangement joins TRBV3-1 (or the pseudogene TRBV3-2) to TRBJ2-1, with 14 bases lining up with TRBD2. The CDR3 is 14 residues long. Germline-derived CDR1 and CDR2 are LGHDT and YNNKEL (reference sequence). V lost 4 bases, J lost 7 bases, and 0 bases stayed unmatched. CDR3 in DNA: TGTGCCAGCAGCCGACTAGCGGGGGGGAATGAGCAGTTCTTC. Translated: CASSRLAGGNEQFF.

The DNA for the CDR3 is TGTGCCAGCAGCGTAGGGGGACATCCAAACACTGAAGCTTTCTTT. Encoded protein: CASSVGGHPNTEAFF. The genes are TRBV9 and TRBJ1-1; a weak D match, TRBD1 (6 bases). There are 15 residues in the CDR3. Looked up from germline, CDR1 is SGDLS and CDR2 is YYNGEE. Trimming took 0 bases from V and 2 from J, leaving 11 bases between them.

This clone was picked up a small number of times. The V gene is TRBV10-3, the J gene TRBJ1-2; 8 nucleotides agree with TRBD1. Losses at the gene ends were 3 bases for V and 4 bases for J; bases not matched to a gene: 7. The CDR3 loop spans 15 amino acids. Looked up from germline, CDR1 is ENHRY and CDR2 is SYGVKD. The DNA of the CDR3 is TGTGCCATCAGTGATCAGGGGGCGCGGGGCTATGGCTACACCTTC. Translating gives CAISDQGARGYGYTF.

V and J are TRBV3-1 (or the pseudogene TRBV3-2) and TRBJ1-4, with D possibly matching TRBD1 (6 bases). Trimming left V 0 bases short and J 8 bases short, with 19 bases between. Germline V CDR1 and CDR2: LGHDT, YNNKEL (reference sequence). CDR3 size: 17 residues. CDR3 coding DNA: TGTGCCAGCAGCCAAGACAAACCAGGACAGCTTGGGGAAAAACTGTTTTTT. Amino acids: CASSQDKPGQLGEKLFF.

The genes are TRBV19 and TRBJ1-2; D is unresolved. The V gene's germline CDR1 is LNHDA and CDR2 SQIVND (reference sequence). This CDR3 region has 15 residues. V was clipped by 3 bases and J by 4 bases, with 15 bases between them. CDR3 in amino acids: CASSIKRERGYGYTF. The CDR3 DNA is TGTGCCAGTAGTATTAAGAGAGAACGCGGCTATGGCTACACCTTC.

The rearrangement joins TRBV5-1 to TRBJ2-1, with 9 bases aligning to TRBD2. The CDR3 contains 15 residues. Trimming at V came to 0 bases and at J to 5 bases, leaving 3 bases not matched to a gene. CDR1 SGHRS and CDR2 YFSETQ come from the germline V gene. CDR3 sequence: CASSLATSGNNEQFF. In DNA, the CDR3 is TGCGCCAGCAGCTTGGCGACTAGCGGAAACAATGAGCAGTTCTTC.